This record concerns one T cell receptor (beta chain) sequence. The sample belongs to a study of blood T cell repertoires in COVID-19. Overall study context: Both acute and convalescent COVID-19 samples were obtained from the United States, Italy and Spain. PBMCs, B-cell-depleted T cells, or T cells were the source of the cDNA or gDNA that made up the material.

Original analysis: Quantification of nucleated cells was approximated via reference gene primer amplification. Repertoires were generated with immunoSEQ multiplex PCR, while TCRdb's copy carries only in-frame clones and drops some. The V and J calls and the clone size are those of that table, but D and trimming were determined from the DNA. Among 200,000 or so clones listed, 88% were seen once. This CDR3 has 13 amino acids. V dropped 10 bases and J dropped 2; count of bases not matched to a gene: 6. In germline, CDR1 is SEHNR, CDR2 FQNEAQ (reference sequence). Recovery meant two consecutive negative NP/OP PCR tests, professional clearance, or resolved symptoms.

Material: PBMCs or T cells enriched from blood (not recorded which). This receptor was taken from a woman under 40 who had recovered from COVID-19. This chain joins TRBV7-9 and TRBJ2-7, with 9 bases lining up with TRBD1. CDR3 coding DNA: TGTGCCACGGGGGGACAGGGTCCCTACGAGCAGTACTTC. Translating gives CATGGQGPYEQYF.